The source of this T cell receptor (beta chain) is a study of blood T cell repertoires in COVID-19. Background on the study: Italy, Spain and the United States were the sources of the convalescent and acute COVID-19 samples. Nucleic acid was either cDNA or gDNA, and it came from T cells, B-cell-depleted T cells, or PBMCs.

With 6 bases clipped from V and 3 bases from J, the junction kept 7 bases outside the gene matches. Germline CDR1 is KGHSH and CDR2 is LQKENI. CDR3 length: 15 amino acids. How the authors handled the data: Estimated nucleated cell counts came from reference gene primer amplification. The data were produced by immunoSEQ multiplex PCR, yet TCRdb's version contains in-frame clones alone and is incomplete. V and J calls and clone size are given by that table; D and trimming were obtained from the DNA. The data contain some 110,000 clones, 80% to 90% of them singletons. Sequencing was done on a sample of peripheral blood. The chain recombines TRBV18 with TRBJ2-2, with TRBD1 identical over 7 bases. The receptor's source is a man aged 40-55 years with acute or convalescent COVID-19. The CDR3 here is CASSSKGADTGELFF. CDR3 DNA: TGTGCCAGCTCGTCCAAGGGGGCCGACACCGGGGAGCTGTTTTTT.